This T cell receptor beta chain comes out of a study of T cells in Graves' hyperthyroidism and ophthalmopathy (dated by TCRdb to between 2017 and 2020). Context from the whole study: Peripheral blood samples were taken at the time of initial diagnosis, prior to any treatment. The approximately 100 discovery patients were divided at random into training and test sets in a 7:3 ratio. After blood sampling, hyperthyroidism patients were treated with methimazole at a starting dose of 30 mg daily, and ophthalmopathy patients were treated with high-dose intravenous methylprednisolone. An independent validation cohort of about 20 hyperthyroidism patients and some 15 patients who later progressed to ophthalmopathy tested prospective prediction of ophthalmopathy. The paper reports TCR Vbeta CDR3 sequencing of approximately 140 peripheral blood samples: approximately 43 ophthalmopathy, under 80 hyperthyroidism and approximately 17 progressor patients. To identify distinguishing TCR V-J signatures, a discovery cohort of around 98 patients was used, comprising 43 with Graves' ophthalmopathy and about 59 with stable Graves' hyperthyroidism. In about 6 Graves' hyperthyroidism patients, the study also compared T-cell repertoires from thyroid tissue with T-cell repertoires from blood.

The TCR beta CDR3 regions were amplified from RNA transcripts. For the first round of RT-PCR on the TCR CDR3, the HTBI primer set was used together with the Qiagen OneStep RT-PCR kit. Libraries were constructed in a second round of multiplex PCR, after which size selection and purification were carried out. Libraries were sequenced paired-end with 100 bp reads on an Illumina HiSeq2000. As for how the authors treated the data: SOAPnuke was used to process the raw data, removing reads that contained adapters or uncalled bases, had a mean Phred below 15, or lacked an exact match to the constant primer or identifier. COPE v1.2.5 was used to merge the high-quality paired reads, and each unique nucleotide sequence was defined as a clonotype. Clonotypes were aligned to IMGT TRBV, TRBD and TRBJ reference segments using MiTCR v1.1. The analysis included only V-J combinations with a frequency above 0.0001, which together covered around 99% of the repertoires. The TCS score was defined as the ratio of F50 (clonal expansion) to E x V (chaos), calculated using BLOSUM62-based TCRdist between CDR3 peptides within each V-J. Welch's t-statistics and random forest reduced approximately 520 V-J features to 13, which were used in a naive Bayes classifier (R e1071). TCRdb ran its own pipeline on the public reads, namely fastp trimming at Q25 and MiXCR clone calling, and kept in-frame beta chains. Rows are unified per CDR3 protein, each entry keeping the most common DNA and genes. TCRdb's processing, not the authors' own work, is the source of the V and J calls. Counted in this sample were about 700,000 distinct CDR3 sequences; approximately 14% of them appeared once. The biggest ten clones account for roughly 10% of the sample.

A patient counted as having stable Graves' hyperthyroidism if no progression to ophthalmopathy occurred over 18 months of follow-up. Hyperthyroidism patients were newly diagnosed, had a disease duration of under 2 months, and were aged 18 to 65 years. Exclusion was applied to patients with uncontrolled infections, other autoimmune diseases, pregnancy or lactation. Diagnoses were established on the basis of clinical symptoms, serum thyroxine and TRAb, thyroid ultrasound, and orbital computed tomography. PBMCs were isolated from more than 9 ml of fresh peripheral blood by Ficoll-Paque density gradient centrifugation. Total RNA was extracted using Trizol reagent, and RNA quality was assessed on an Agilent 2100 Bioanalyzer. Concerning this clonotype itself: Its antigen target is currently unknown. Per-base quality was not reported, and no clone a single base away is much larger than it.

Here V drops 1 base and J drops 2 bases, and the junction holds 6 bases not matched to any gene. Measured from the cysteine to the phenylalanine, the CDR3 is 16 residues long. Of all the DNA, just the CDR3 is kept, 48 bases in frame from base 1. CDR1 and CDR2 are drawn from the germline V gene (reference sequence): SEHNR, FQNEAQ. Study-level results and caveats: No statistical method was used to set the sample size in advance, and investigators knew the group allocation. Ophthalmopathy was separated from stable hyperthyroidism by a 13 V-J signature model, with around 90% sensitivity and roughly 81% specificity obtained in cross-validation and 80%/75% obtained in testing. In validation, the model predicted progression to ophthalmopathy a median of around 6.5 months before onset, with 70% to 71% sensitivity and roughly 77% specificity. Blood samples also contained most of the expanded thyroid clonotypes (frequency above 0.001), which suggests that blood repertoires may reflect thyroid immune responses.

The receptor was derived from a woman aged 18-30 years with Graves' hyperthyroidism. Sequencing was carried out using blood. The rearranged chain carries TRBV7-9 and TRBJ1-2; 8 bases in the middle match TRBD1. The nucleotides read TGTGCCAGCAGCTTAGAATGGACAGGGAAAAACTATGGCTACACCTTC. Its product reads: CASSLEWTGKNYGYTF.